The entry below gives a single T cell receptor (beta chain) sequence along with its context. The time point here: pretreatment peripheral blood. This sample was included in a study of PD-L1 blockade in urothelial cancer. Overall study: Twenty-five of 29 patients were males with bladder-origin urothelial cancer. Patients had been given 0 to 3 earlier chemotherapy regimens.

CDR1 is SGHTA and CDR2 is FQGNSA in the germline V gene. Germline trimming cut 2 bases from V and 3 bases from J; bases unmatched to any gene: 3. This CDR3 spans 15 amino acids. Assay used: immunoSEQ multiplex PCR; TCRdb lists only in-frame clones, some missing. The table includes around 130,000 clones, roughly 83% detected once. The gene calls are TRBV7-2 and TRBJ2-2, with TRBD1 matching 7 bases. The clonotype originates from a man aged 45 to 65 with urothelial cancer. The sample in question was PBMCs, obtained around atezolizumab (anti-PD-L1) treatment. The CDR3 region has the DNA TGTGCCAGCAGCTTACCGGGACAGTACACCGGGGAGCTGTTTTTT. Its protein is CASSLPGQYTGELFF.